These 28 T cell receptor beta chains share one sample of origin, sequenced in a study of T cells after yellow fever vaccination. TCRdb recomputed calls from the 5' RACE reads with MiXCR, one row per CDR3 protein. This table has roughly 170,000 distinct CDR3 sequences, around 8.5% appearing once. Sequencing used CD8+ T cells sorted from PBMCs, obtained 45 days after the yellow fever booster vaccination. The receptors were gathered from a young man who received the YFV17D yellow fever vaccine.

The chain couples TRBV10-2 to TRBJ1-2; 8 bases line up with TRBD1. The germline V gene has CDR1 WSHSY and CDR2 SAAADI. The CDR3 runs to 14 residues. Trimming at V came to 6 bases and at J to 4 bases, leaving 7 bases not matched to a gene. The CDR3 region is CASSDGTGPYGYTF. The CDR3 DNA is TGCGCCAGCAGCGACGGGACAGGTCCCTATGGCTACACCTTC.

This clonotype was picked up a small number of times. CDR3 bases: TGTGCCAGCAGCGTAGGCGCCGCGGGGCGAGGAAATGAGCAGTTCTTC. Amino acids: CASSVGAAGRGNEQFF. The gene calls are TRBV9 and TRBJ2-1, with a tentative D call TRBD2 (6 bases). Germline values: CDR1 SGDLS, CDR2 YYNGEE. This CDR3 comprises 16 residues. V lost 0 bases, J lost 7 bases, and 17 bases lay in between. Full variable domain (remainder filled in from reference TRBV9 and TRBJ2-1): DSGVTQTPKHLITATGQRVTLRCSPRSGDLSVYWYQQSLDQGLQFLIQYYNGEERAKGNILERFSAQQFPDLHSELNLSSLELGDSALYFCASSVGAAGRGNEQFFGPGTRLTVL.

The V and J genes are TRBV7-6 and TRBJ2-7; the D gene could be TRBD1 or TRBD2 (6 bases each). The CDR3 extends over 15 amino acids. Trimming pared 1 base from V and 3 bases from J, leaving 13 bases between. Per the germline V gene, CDR1 is SGHVS and CDR2 is FNYEAQ. The CDR3 DNA sequence: TGTGCCAGCAGCTTAGGAGGGGGGCTCAACTACGAGCAGTACTTC. Translated, it gives CASSLGGGLNYEQYF. The variable domain in full, with the rest retrieved from reference TRBV7-6 and TRBJ2-7, is GAGVSQSPRYKVTKRGQDVALRCDPISGHVSLYWYRQALGQGPEFLTYFNYEAQQDKSGLPNDRFSAERPEGSISTLTIQRTEQRDSAMYRCASSLGGGLNYEQYFGPGTRLTVT.

The chain couples TRBV12-3 or TRBV12-4 to TRBJ1-6; no reliable D call. CDR3 length: 11 amino acids. Deletions cut 1 base from V and 11 bases from J, with 3 bases between. As DNA, the CDR3 is TGTGCCAGCAGTTTAGGGGCACCCCTCCACTTT. It is translated as CASSLGAPLHF.

The chain joins TRBV7-3 to TRBJ2-1; possibly TRBD1 for D (7 bases). CDR1 is SGHTA and CDR2 is FQGTGA in the germline V gene. CDR3 length equals 15 residues. V was clipped by 5 bases and J by 6 bases, with 17 bases between them. The CDR3 spells CASSPTGVGSNEQFF. CDR3 coding DNA: TGTGCCAGCAGCCCTACAGGGGTCGGGAGCAATGAGCAGTTCTTC.

This clonotype came up many times. This chain joins TRBV12-3 or TRBV12-4 and TRBJ2-4; D is uncertain. This CDR3 is 12 amino acids long. Trimming left V 9 bases short and J 3 bases short, with 9 bases between. The DNA of the CDR3 is TGTGCCAGTCGGCTTGGCAAAAACATTCAGTACTTC. Translation: CASRLGKNIQYF.

The chain employs TRBV7-2 and TRBJ1-2, with D possibly matching TRBD1 (6 bases). Germline V gene lookup returns CDR1 SGHTA and CDR2 FQGNSA. The CDR3 extends over 14 amino acids. V was pared by 2 bases and J by 4 bases, with 11 bases between. The CDR3 DNA reads as TGTGCCAGCAGCTTAACCCCAGGGGTCTATGGCTACACCTTC. Translating gives CASSLTPGVYGYTF. The variable domain in full, completed from reference TRBV7-2 and TRBJ1-2, reads GAGVSQSPSNKVTEKGKDVELRCDPISGHTALYWYRQSLGQGLEFLIYFQGNSAPDKSGLPSDRFSAERTGGSVSTLTIQRTQQEDSAVYLCASSLTPGVYGYTFGSGTRLTVV.

The V and J genes are TRBV11-2 and TRBJ2-5; D ambiguous. In germline, CDR1 is SGHAT, CDR2 FQNNGV. This CDR3 comprises 11 residues. Trimming left V 10 bases short and J 7 bases short, with 13 bases between. CDR3 in amino acids: CATGEERTQYF. The CDR3 bases are TGTGCCACCGGAGAGGAGAGGACCCAGTACTTC.

There are many counts of this clonotype. The V call is TRBV4-3, the J call TRBJ2-5; D not certain. The CDR3 loop spans 14 amino acids. Germline V gene data show CDR1 as LGHNA and CDR2 as YSLEER. V gave up 0 bases and J gave up 5 bases, with 10 bases separating them. CDR3 in DNA: TGCGCCAGCAGCCAAGAATGGGTGGGGGAGACCCAGTACTTC. Translating it yields CASSQEWVGETQYF.

This clonotype was counted at least ten times. V gene TRBV6-5 combines with J gene TRBJ1-1; the D gene is possibly TRBD1 (5 bases). There are 13 residues in the CDR3. CDR1 is MNHEY, CDR2 SVGAGI, per germline. V was pared by 10 bases and J by 0 bases, with 12 bases between. Here the CDR3 reads CATGGGLNTEAFF. CDR3 DNA sequence: TGTGCCACCGGGGGGGGGTTGAACACTGAAGCTTTCTTT.

This clonotype was seen at least ten times. The V and J genes are TRBV6-2 or TRBV6-3 and TRBJ2-7; TRBD2 matches 9 bases. This CDR3 comprises 14 residues. V was clipped by 6 bases and J by 6 bases; unmatched bases: 9. Per germline, CDR1 MNHEY and CDR2 SVGEGT. CDR3 amino acids: CASSPGTAGGEQYF. The DNA of the CDR3 is TGTGCCAGCAGCCCGGGGACAGCGGGAGGCGAGCAGTACTTC.

Concerning this clonotype itself: One end of the junction is discordant with germline, which a read error may explain. The chain has TRBV12-3 or TRBV12-4 and TRBJ2-4; possible D gene TRBD2, 6 bases. The length of the CDR3 is 13 residues. The CDR3 is CASSFRLASPRAF. The CDR3 nucleotides read TGTGCCAGCAGTTTTCGGCTAGCGTCACCTAGGGCCTTC.

This clonotype was seen at least ten times. The chain uses TRBV7-9 and TRBJ2-1, with D perhaps TRBD1 (6 bases). Deletions cut 5 bases from V and 4 bases from J, with 18 bases between. The germline gives CDR1 SEHNR, CDR2 FQNEAQ (reference sequence). This CDR3 is 16 amino acids long. The DNA of the CDR3 is TGTGCCAGCAGCCCCGCTGGGACATCCCGGTACAATGAGCAGTTCTTC. This encodes CASSPAGTSRYNEQFF.

This chain uses TRBV12-5 with TRBJ2-1; D might be TRBD1 (6 bases). This CDR3 is built from 13 residues. Germline V gene data show CDR1 as LGHNT and CDR2 as FRNRAP. V lost 4 bases to trimming and J lost 8 bases, with 12 bases between them. CDR3 sequence (DNA): TGTGCTAGTGGTTCCCACAGGGTCGATGAGCAGTTCTTC. It is translated as CASGSHRVDEQFF.

The chain has TRBV19 and TRBJ1-2, with TRBD1 matching 8 bases. The J segment lost 4 bases and the V segment lost 5 bases, leaving 12 bases of the junction unmatched. The germline gives CDR1 LNHDA, CDR2 SQIVND (reference sequence). The CDR3 is 16 residues long. The CDR3 DNA reads as TGTGCCAGTAGTGTCCCGGGACAGGAGTCAGTCTATGGCTACACCTTC. Its translation is CASSVPGQESVYGYTF. Variable domain in full (rest from reference TRBV19 and TRBJ1-2): DGGITQSPKYLFRKEGQNVTLSCEQNLNHDAMYWYRQDPGQGLRLIYYSQIVNDFQKGDIAEGYSVSREKKESFPLTVTSAQKNPTAFYLCASSVPGQESVYGYTFGSGTRLTVV.

This chain links TRBV13 with TRBJ2-1, with 8 nucleotides matching TRBD1. Germline CDR1 is PRHDT and CDR2 is FYEKMQ (reference sequence). V shed 5 bases and J 7 bases; nucleotides not matched to a gene: 10. The CDR3 is made up of 15 amino acids. The CDR3 DNA sequence: TGTGCCAGCAGCACCCGACAGGGGTTTCTGAATGAGCAGTTCTTC. Protein: CASSTRQGFLNEQFF.

The table lists this clonotype with a few counts. The genes are TRBV7-9 and TRBJ1-2; D is unclear. The V gene's germline CDR1 is SEHNR and CDR2 FQNEAQ (reference sequence). CDR3 length: 14 amino acids. Deletions cut 5 bases from V and 6 bases from J, with 16 bases between. The chain's CDR3 is CASSTLGFRNGYTF. The CDR3 coding sequence is TGTGCCAGCAGCACCCTGGGGTTCAGGAATGGCTACACCTTC.

This clonotype came up a few times. The V and J genes are TRBV7-9 and TRBJ2-3; D remains unclear. Trimming removed 5 bases at V and 0 bases at J, with 12 bases between. This CDR3 comprises 15 residues. The V gene's germline CDR1 is SEHNR and CDR2 FQNEAQ (reference sequence). The CDR3 DNA is TGTGCCAGCAGCCAGCAGCAGTCTAGCACAGATACGCAGTATTTT. This translates into CASSQQQSSTDTQYF.

This clonotype has a handful of counts. The chain combines TRBV27 with TRBJ1-1, with 12 bases identical to TRBD1. The CDR3 runs 15 residues. CDR1 MNHEY and CDR2 SMNVEV come from the germline V gene (reference sequence). V shed 4 bases and J 11 bases; nucleotides not matched to a gene: 11. The DNA of the CDR3 is TGTGCCAGCAGTTCCCGGGACAGGGGGCTTCGGTTGGCTTTCTTT. Its translation is CASSSRDRGLRLAFF.

The V call is TRBV21-1, the J call TRBJ1-6. TRBV21-1 is reported as a pseudogene. This CDR3 is 15 amino acids long. This CDR3 is CASSKRASGKSPLHF. CDR3 coding DNA: TGTGCCAGCAGCAAAAGGGCCTCAGGGAAATCACCCCTCCACTTT.

This clonotype has a handful of counts. The chain joins TRBV20-1 to TRBJ1-1; D not resolved. Trimming left V 0 bases short and J 4 bases short, with 9 bases between. CDR3 length equals 13 residues. CDR1 is DFQATT and CDR2 is SNEGSKA in the germline V gene (reference sequence). Written as DNA, the CDR3 is TGCAGTGCTAGAGATCTTCAGTCCACTGAAGCTTTCTTT. It codes for CSARDLQSTEAFF.

This clonotype came up a few times. The chain is built from TRBV7-9 and TRBJ1-2, with 7 bases that match TRBD1. After removal of 3 bases from V and 4 bases from J, the junction contained 8 bases not matched to a gene. Germline V CDR1 and CDR2: SEHNR, FQNEAQ (reference sequence). The CDR3 spans 15 residues. The CDR3 DNA reads as TGTGCCAGCAGCTTGGCGACAGGGTTTAGCTATGGCTACACCTTC. It encodes CASSLATGFSYGYTF.

This clonotype has a handful of counts. DNA of the CDR3: TGTGCCAGCAGCTTCGGGTACTTC. Its translation is CASSFGYF. The chain links TRBV5-6 to TRBJ2-4; D not resolved. V lost 2 bases and J lost 15, with 3 bases in between. Germline V gene data show CDR1 as SGHDT and CDR2 as YYEEEE. This CDR3 is 8 amino acids long. The full variable domain, completed using reference TRBV5-6 and TRBJ2-4, is DAGVTQSPTHLIKTRGQQVTLRCSPKSGHDTVSWYQQALGQGPQFIFQYYEEEERQRGNFPDRFSGHQFPNYSSELNVNALLLGDSALYLCASSFGYFGAGTRLSVL.

The DNA of the CDR3 is TGTGCCAGCAGTCCACCCAGGGTAGGGGGAGCTTTCTTT. Its protein is CASSPPRVGGAFF. The chain employs TRBV11-2 and TRBJ1-1, with a possible D match to TRBD1 (6 bases). The germline V and J ends were trimmed by 6 bases and 10 bases, with 18 bases remaining between them. CDR1 is SGHAT, CDR2 FQNNGV, per germline. The CDR3 extends over 13 amino acids.

This clonotype has only a few counts. V and J are TRBV27 and TRBJ1-6, with 7 bases that match TRBD1. J was trimmed by 7 bases and V by 10 bases; bases with no gene match: 10. Germline CDR1 is MNHEY and CDR2 is SMNVEV (reference sequence). This CDR3 comprises 14 residues. CDR3 protein: CATRSGTANSPLHF. The CDR3 bases are TGTGCCACTCGATCCGGGACAGCCAATTCACCCCTCCACTTT.

This clonotype has a handful of counts. The V and J genes are TRBV29-1 and TRBJ2-1, with D tentatively TRBD1 (6 bases). The CDR3 loop spans 11 amino acids. From germline, CDR1 is SQVTM and CDR2 ANQGSEA. Between the trimmed V and J ends, which lost 6 bases and 15 bases, there was a span of 18 bases. CDR3 protein: CSVTWGQGLFF. Here the CDR3 DNA reads TGCAGCGTAACATGGGGGCAGGGGTTGTTCTTC.

This clonotype occurred a few times. The chain joins TRBV19 to TRBJ1-1; 7 bases match TRBD1. Per the germline V gene, CDR1 is LNHDA and CDR2 is SQIVND (reference sequence). Trimming cost V 7 bases and J 4 bases; bases outside gene matches: 12. The CDR3 is 15 residues long. CDR3 nucleotides: TGTGCCAGTACTCCACAGGGGCGAGTTAGCACTGAAGCTTTCTTT. As protein: CASTPQGRVSTEAFF.

The chain uses TRBV7-9 and TRBJ2-1; 9 bases map to TRBD2. This CDR3 has 17 residues. Per germline, CDR1 SEHNR and CDR2 FQNEAQ (reference sequence). J was trimmed by 5 bases and V by 0 bases; bases with no gene match: 8. CDR3 residues: CASSLAPGTSPDNEQFF. The CDR3 DNA reads TGTGCCAGCAGCTTAGCCCCCGGGACTAGCCCTGACAATGAGCAGTTCTTC.